The source of this T cell receptor (beta chain) is a study of regulatory T cells in long-lasting Graves disease. Libraries of TCR beta came from iRepertoire HTBI primers plus Arm-PCR of CDR3 regions. TCRdb re-called the multiplex PCR reads with MiXCR, one entry per CDR3 protein. The sample includes approximately 690,000 distinct CDR3 sequences, 30% seen only once; the top ten take under 50%. As regards this clonotype: The antigen is unknown. A read error may account for a junction end that differs from germline.

The time point is: persistent/refractory GD, antithyroid drugs over 5 years with positive TRAb. PBMCs were the source of the RNA used for TCR sequencing. The CDR3 consists of 16 residues. Germline V lookup: CDR1 LNHNV, CDR2 YYDKDF (reference sequence). Findings and caveats of the study: Limited sample numbers may have lowered accuracy. Comparison showed that persistent patients shared more public clonotypes (2,741) than new patients (over 950). Graves' patients with persistent disease showed TCR diversity lower than patients newly diagnosed.

The chain joins TRBV15 to TRBJ1-3; D not resolved. This receptor was obtained from a female donor with Graves disease. The material was peripheral blood mononuclear cells (PBMCs), obtained when the disease was refractory, from a patient treated with antithyroid drugs. CDR3 amino acids: CATSRDSFSSRNTIYF. As DNA, the CDR3 is TGTGCCACCAGCAGAGATTCTTTTAGCTCTAGAAACACCATATATTTT.